These 6 T cell receptor beta chains were all obtained from the same sample, sequenced in a study of response to subunit inactivated influenza vaccine. TCRdb passed the RT-PCR reads through MiXCR, listing each CDR3 protein once. In the table there are about 800,000 distinct CDR3 sequences, around 20% of which are singletons. The specimen comprised PBMCs from blood, sampled around 5 days after vaccination. These receptors were taken from a man between 50 and 59 years old who received an inactivated influenza vaccine.

In regard to this clonotype: Since no conserved phenylalanine or tryptophan closes the CDR3, a read error is the likely cause. J is TRBJ2-1 and V is TRBV28; D unresolved. The CDR3 runs to 14 residues. CDR1 MDHEN and CDR2 SYDVKM come from the germline V gene. V was shortened by 2 bases and J by 6 bases, with 11 bases between the two germline ends. CDR3: CASSLTSPGNEQFL. In DNA, the CDR3 is TGTGCCAGCAGTTTAACCTCCCCTGGCAATGAGCAGTTCCTC.

The chain has TRBV4-2 and TRBJ2-1; 12 bases align to TRBD2. V lost 1 base to trimming and J lost 6 bases; unmatched junction nucleotides: 7. From germline, CDR1 is LGHNA and CDR2 YNFKEQ. The CDR3 has 17 amino acids. CDR3 coding DNA: TGTGCCAGCAGCCAAGGCCAGCCTAGCGGGAGGGGCAATGAGCAGTTCTTC. This codes for CASSQGQPSGRGNEQFF.

This chain connects TRBV7-9 to TRBJ2-1; the D gene is possibly TRBD1 (6 bases). V was cut by 5 bases and J by 0 bases, with 17 bases left in between. This CDR3 spans 17 amino acids. Germline-derived CDR1 and CDR2 are SEHNR and FQNEAQ (reference sequence). This chain's CDR3 is CASSLSSGQSSYNEQFF. The CDR3 coding sequence is TGTGCCAGCAGCCTGAGCTCCGGACAGAGCTCCTACAATGAGCAGTTCTTC.

The sample holds a few counts of this clonotype. The chain combines TRBV7-9 with TRBJ1-6; D not resolved. Germline V gene lookup returns CDR1 SEHNR and CDR2 FQNEAQ (reference sequence). The V end lost 10 bases, the J end lost 5 bases, and 12 bases lay between the germline ends. The CDR3 length is 13 residues. CDR3 loop: CATPGDNNSPLHF. The CDR3 DNA sequence: TGTGCCACACCCGGAGACAATAATTCACCCCTCCACTTT.

This clonotype was observed many times. The rearrangement joins TRBV10-3 to TRBJ2-7, with a possible D match to TRBD1 (6 bases). CDR3 length: 14 amino acids. V gave up 0 bases and J gave up 2 bases, with 8 bases separating them. Germline CDR1 ENHRY, CDR2 SYGVKD. CDR3 in amino acids: CAISESRGTYEQYF. As DNA, the CDR3 is TGTGCCATCAGTGAGTCGAGGGGGACCTACGAGCAGTACTTC.

This clonotype was detected only a few times. This chain joins TRBV24-1 and TRBJ2-5; D tentatively reads TRBD1 or TRBD2 (5 bases each). V was trimmed by 4 bases and J by 5 bases, leaving 10 bases between them. This CDR3 spans 13 amino acids. The germline V gene encodes CDR1 KGHDR and CDR2 SFDVKD. CDR3 in DNA: TGTGCCACCAGTGACAGGGAGTTCGAGACCCAGTACTTC. Amino acid sequence: CATSDREFETQYF.